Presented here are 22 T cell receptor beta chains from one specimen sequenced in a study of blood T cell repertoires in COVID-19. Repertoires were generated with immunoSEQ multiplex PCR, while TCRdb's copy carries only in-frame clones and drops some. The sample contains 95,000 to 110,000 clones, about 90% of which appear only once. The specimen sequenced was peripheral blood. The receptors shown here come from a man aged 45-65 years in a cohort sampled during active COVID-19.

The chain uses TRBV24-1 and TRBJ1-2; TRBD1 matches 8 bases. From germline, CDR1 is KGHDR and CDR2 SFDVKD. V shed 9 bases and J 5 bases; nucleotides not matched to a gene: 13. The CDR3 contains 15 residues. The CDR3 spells CATGQGGLGLYGYTF. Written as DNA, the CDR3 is TGTGCCACCGGACAGGGCGGCCTAGGTCTGTATGGCTACACCTTC.

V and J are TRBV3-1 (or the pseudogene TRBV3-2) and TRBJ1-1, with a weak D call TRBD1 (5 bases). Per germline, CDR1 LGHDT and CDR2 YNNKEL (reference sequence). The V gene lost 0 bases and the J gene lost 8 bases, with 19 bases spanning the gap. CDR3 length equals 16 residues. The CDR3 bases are TGTGCCAGCAGCCAAGAAAAGGCGGGGACGAACCGGGAAGCTTTCTTT. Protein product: CASSQEKAGTNREAFF.

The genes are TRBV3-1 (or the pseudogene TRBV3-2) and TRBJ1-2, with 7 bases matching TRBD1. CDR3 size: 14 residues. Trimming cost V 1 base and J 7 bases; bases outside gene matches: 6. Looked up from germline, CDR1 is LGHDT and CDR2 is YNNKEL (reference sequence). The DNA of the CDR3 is TGTGCCAGCAGCCAAGGGCAGGGGGATAGTGGCTACACCTTC. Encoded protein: CASSQGQGDSGYTF.

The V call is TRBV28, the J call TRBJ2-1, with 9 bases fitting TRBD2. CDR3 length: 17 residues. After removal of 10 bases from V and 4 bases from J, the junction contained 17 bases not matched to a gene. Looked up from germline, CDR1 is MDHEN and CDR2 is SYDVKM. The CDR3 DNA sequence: TGTGCCACCCGGCCACTAGCGGGCGACCGACTATACAATGAGCAGTTCTTC. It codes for CATRPLAGDRLYNEQFF.

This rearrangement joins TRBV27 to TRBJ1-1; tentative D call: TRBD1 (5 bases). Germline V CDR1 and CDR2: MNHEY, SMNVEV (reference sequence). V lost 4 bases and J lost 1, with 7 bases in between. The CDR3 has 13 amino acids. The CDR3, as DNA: TGTGCCAGCAGTTGGGGCACGAACACTGAAGCTTTCTTT. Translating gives CASSWGTNTEAFF.

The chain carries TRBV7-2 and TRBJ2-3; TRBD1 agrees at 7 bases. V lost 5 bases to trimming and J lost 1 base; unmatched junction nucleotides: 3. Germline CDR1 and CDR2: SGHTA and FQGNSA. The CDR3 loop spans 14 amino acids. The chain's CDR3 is CASSRQGGTDTQYF. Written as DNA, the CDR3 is TGTGCCAGCAGCCGTCAGGGGGGCACAGATACGCAGTATTTT.

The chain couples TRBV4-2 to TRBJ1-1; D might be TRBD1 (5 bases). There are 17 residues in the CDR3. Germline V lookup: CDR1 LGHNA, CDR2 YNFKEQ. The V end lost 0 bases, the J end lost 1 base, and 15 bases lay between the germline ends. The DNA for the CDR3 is TGTGCCAGCAGCCAAGATGTGGGGGGGTTGAGGAACACTGAAGCTTTCTTT. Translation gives CASSQDVGGLRNTEAFF.

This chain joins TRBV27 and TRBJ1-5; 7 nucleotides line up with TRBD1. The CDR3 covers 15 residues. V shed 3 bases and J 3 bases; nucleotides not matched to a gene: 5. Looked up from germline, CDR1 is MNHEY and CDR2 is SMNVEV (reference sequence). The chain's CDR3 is CASSFGGQHNQPQHF. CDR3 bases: TGTGCCAGCAGTTTCGGGGGACAGCACAATCAGCCCCAGCATTTT.

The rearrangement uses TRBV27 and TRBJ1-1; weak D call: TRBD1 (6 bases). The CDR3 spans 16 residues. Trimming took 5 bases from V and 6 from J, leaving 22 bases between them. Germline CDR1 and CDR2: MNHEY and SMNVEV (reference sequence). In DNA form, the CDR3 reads TGTGCCAGCAGTACCCGCCCGGGAGGGAGGGGGGCTGAAGCTTTCTTT. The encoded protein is CASSTRPGGRGAEAFF.

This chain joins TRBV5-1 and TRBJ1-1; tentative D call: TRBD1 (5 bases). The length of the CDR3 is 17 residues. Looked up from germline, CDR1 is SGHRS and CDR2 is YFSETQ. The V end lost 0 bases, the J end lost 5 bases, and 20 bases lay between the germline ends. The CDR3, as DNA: TGCGCCAGCAGCTTGGGGGCAGGATCAGCACGGGGGACTGAAGCTTTCTTT. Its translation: CASSLGAGSARGTEAFF. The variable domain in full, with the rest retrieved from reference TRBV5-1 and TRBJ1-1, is KAGVTQTPRYLIKTRGQQVTLSCSPISGHRSVSWYQQTPGQGLQFLFEYFSETQRNKGNFPGRFSGRQFSNSRSEMNVSTLELGDSALYLCASSLGAGSARGTEAFFGQGTRLTVV.

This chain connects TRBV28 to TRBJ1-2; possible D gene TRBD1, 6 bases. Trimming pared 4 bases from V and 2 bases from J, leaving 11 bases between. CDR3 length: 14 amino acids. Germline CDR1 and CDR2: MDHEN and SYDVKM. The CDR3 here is CASSSGTQNYGYTF. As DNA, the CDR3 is TGTGCCAGCAGTTCCGGGACACAAAACTATGGCTACACCTTC.

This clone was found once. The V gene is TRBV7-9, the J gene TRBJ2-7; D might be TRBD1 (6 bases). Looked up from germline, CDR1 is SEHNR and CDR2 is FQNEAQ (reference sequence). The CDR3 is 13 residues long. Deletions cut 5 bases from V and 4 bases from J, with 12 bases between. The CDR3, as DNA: TGTGCCAGCAGCGCACCGACAGGATACGAGCAGTACTTC. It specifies CASSAPTGYEQYF.

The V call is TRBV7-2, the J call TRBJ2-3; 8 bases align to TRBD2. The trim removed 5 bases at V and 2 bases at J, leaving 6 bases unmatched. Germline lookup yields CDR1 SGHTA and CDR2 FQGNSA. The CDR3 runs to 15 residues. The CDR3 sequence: CASSKWRGDTDTQYF. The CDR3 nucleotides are TGTGCCAGCAGCAAGTGGCGGGGGGACACAGATACGCAGTATTTT.

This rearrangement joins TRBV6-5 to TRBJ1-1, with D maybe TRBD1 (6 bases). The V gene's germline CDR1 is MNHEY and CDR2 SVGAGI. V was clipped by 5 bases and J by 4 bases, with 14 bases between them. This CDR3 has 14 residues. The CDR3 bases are TGTGCCAGCAGTCGGGGAGCAGGGGTCACTGAAGCTTTCTTT. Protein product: CASSRGAGVTEAFF.

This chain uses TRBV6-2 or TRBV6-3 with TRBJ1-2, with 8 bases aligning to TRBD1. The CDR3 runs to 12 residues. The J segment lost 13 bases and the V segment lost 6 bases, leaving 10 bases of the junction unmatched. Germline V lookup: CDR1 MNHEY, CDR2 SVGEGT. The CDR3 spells CASSHARQGATF. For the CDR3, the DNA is TGTGCCAGCAGCCACGCCCGGCAGGGGGCCACCTTC.

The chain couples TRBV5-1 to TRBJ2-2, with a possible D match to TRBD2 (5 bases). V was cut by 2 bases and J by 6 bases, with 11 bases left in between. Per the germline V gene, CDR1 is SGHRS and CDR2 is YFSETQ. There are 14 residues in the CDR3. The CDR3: CASSLLGIAGELFF. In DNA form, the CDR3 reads TGCGCCAGCAGCTTACTAGGGATCGCCGGGGAGCTGTTTTTT.

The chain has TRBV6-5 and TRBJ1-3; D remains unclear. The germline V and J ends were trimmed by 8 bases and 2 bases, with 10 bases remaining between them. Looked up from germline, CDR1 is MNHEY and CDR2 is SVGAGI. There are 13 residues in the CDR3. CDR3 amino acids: CASAIGPGNTIYF. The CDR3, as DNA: TGTGCCAGCGCGATTGGTCCTGGAAACACCATATATTTT.

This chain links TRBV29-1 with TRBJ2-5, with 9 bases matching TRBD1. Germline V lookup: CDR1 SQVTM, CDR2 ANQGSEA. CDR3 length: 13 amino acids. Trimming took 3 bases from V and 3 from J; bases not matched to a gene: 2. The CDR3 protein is CSVDGQGKETQYF. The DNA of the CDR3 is TGCAGCGTTGACGGACAGGGGAAAGAGACCCAGTACTTC.

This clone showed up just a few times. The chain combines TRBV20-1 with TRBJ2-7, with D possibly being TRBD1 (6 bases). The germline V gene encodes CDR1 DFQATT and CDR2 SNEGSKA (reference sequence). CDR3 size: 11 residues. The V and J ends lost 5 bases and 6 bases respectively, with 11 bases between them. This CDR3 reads CSAGTGREQYV. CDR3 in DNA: TGCAGTGCTGGAACAGGGCGCGAGCAGTACGTC.

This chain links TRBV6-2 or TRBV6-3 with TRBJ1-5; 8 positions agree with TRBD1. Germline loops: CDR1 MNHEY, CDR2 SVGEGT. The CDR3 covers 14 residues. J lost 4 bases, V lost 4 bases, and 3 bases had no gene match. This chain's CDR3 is CASSWRTGNQPQHF. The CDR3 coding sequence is TGTGCCAGCAGTTGGAGGACAGGGAATCAGCCCCAGCATTTT.

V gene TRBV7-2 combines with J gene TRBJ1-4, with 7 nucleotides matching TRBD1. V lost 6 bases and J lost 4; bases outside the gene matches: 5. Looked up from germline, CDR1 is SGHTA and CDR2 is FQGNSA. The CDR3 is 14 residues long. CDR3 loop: CASSQGVLNEKLFF. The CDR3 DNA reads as TGTGCCAGCAGTCAGGGGGTCCTTAATGAAAAACTGTTTTTT. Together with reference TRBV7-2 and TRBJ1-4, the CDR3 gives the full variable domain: GAGVSQSPSNKVTEKGKDVELRCDPISGHTALYWYRQSLGQGLEFLIYFQGNSAPDKSGLPSDRFSAERTGGSVSTLTIQRTQQEDSAVYLCASSQGVLNEKLFFGSGTQLSVL.

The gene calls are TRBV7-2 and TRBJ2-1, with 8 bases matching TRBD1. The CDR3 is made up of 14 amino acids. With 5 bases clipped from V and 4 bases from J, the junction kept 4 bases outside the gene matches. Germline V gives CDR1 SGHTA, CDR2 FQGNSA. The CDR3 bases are TGTGCCAGCAGCCTACGGGACAGGTACAATGAGCAGTTCTTC. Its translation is CASSLRDRYNEQFF.